One sample yielded the 10 T cell receptor beta chains listed below, sequenced in a study of blood T cell repertoires in COVID-19. Here immunoSEQ multiplex PCR was the method, and the copy in TCRdb shows in-frame clones only, minus some. The table includes 200,000 to 250,000 clones, 80% detected once. The specimen was peripheral blood. The receptors were gathered from a woman aged 70-85 years with acute or convalescent COVID-19.

V usage is TRBV3-1 (or the pseudogene TRBV3-2) and J usage is TRBJ1-2; TRBD1 agrees at 7 bases. CDR3 size: 19 residues. V trimming: 9 bases; J trimming: 1 base; junction bases outside the gene matches: 23. CDR1 and CDR2 from the germline V gene are LGHDT and YNNKEL (reference sequence). CDR3 coding DNA: TGTGCCAGAGGGGGCCCTAATCGGACAGAAACCCACTTTAACTATGGCTACACCTTC. It yields the protein CARGGPNRTETHFNYGYTF.

V gene TRBV5-1 combines with J gene TRBJ2-1, with TRBD2 matching over 9 bases. The ends lost 0 bases at V and 8 bases at J; junction bases unmatched: 9. CDR1 and CDR2 (germline): SGHRS, YFSETQ. CDR3 size: 16 residues. The CDR3 spells CASSLVGGGAVDEQFF. The CDR3 DNA is TGCGCCAGCAGCTTGGTTGGCGGGGGGGCCGTCGATGAGCAGTTCTTC.

This rearrangement joins TRBV7-3 to TRBJ2-3; possible D gene TRBD2, 7 bases. V dropped 6 bases and J dropped 1 base, with 11 bases sitting between them. CDR3 length equals 14 residues. Germline V lookup: CDR1 SGHTA, CDR2 FQGTGA. The CDR3 nucleotides are TGTGCCAGCAGGGGGGGGCCCGGCACAGATACGCAGTATTTT. It translates to CASRGGPGTDTQYF.

The sample holds a few counts of this clone. The J gene is TRBJ1-5, the V gene TRBV7-2; a possible D gene is TRBD1 (5 bases). This CDR3 is built from 16 residues. Germline V gives CDR1 SGHTA, CDR2 FQGNSA. Trimming stripped 3 bases from V and 5 bases from J, with 17 bases between. CDR3: CASSFSGGRVHQPQHF. As DNA, the CDR3 is TGTGCCAGCAGCTTTTCGGGAGGCAGGGTTCATCAGCCCCAGCATTTT.

Comments on this clone: Other nucleotide sequences in the sample specify the same CDR3. The chain recombines TRBV4-3 with TRBJ2-3; 7 nucleotides line up with TRBD2. This CDR3 spans 16 amino acids. The junction had 5 bases not matched to a gene; V was cut back by 1 base and J by 1 base. Germline lookup yields CDR1 LGHNA and CDR2 YSLEER. The CDR3 spells CASSQGSLAGTDTQYF. The CDR3 nucleotides are TGCGCCAGCAGCCAAGGAAGCCTAGCGGGCACAGATACGCAGTATTTT.

The CDR3 sequence: CASSQPLAGGAEAAFF. CDR3 nucleotides: TGCGCCAGCAGTCAACCTCTCGCAGGGGGCGCGGAGGCAGCTTTCTTT. The chain is built from TRBV23-1 and TRBJ1-1, with 8 bases lining up with TRBD1. TRBV23-1 falls under the ORF class, with uncertain function. Trimming removed 2 bases from V and 10 bases from J; junction bases left unmatched: 15. The CDR3 runs 16 residues.

The rearrangement uses TRBV7-3 and TRBJ2-4; maybe TRBD1 (5 bases). In germline, CDR1 is SGHTA, CDR2 FQGTGA. Trimming shortened V by 2 bases and J by 8 bases, and 10 bases separated the two germline ends. The CDR3 consists of 13 residues. The CDR3: CASSLYRLDIQYF. The CDR3 coding sequence is TGTGCCAGCAGCTTATACAGGCTGGACATTCAGTACTTC.

This clone was seen once. The chain employs TRBV21-1 and TRBJ1-5; the table assigns TRBD1, which was not confirmed against the DNA. TRBV21-1 is marked as a pseudogene. The CDR3 covers 15 residues. CDR3 sequence (DNA): TGTGCCAGCAGCACTCCAGGGGCGAAGGATCAGCCCCAGCATTTT. This encodes CASSTPGAKDQPQHF.

The V call is TRBV7-9, the J call TRBJ2-5, with 12 bases matching TRBD2. The CDR3 is made up of 15 amino acids. CDR1 is SEHNR, CDR2 FQNEAQ, per germline (reference sequence). Losses at the gene ends were 2 bases for V and 3 bases for J; bases not matched to a gene: 1. This CDR3 is CASSLRTSGEETQYF. The DNA for the CDR3 is TGTGCCAGCAGCTTAAGGACTAGCGGGGAAGAGACCCAGTACTTC.

CDR3 protein: CASTLSGGRSSYNEQFF. The CDR3 DNA sequence: TGTGCCAGCACCTTAAGTGGGGGCCGGAGCTCCTACAATGAGCAGTTCTTC. The genes are TRBV3-1 (or the pseudogene TRBV3-2) and TRBJ2-1; possibly TRBD1 for D (6 bases). Germline lookup yields CDR1 LGHDT and CDR2 YNNKEL (reference sequence). The CDR3 has 17 residues. V was trimmed by 7 bases and J by 0 bases, leaving 19 bases between them.